The 12 T cell receptor beta chains below come from one sample, sequenced in a study of T cell repertoires and HLA-DP antigens. Clones were read by immunoSEQ multiplex PCR, and TCRdb kept only the in-frame ones, dropping some. The data contain about 73,000 clones, about 80% of them singletons. No antigen has been identified for these receptors. Material: CD4+ T cells from PBMCs. The receptors were sampled from a man between 60 and 75 years old in good health and CMV-seronegative.

The V call is TRBV5-1, the J call TRBJ2-5; TRBD2 matches 16 bases. J gave up 4 bases and V 4 bases, and 10 bases lay outside the gene matches. This CDR3 contains 18 residues. Germline values: CDR1 SGHRS, CDR2 YFSETQ. The CDR3 coding sequence is TGCGCCAGCAGCCCCGGGACTAGCGGGGGGGTAGGGGCAGAGACCCAGTACTTC. Amino acids: CASSPGTSGGVGAETQYF.

This sequence joins TRBV21-1 and TRBJ2-1; the table names TRBD2, a call not compared with the DNA. TRBV21-1 counts as a pseudogene. The CDR3 extends over 19 amino acids. DNA of the CDR3: TGTGCCAGCAGGGGGGGTAGCGCTCGGGACCCCCGGACCTACAATGAGCAGTTCTTC. Translated, it gives CASRGGSARDPRTYNEQFF.

The V and J genes are TRBV4-1 and TRBJ2-1, with 8 bases lining up with TRBD1. With V trimmed by 6 bases and J by 4 bases, 17 bases remained unmatched. Germline V lookup: CDR1 MGHRA, CDR2 YSYEKL. The CDR3 covers 18 residues. The CDR3 DNA reads as TGCGCCAGCAGTCCATTCGTTTTAGGGCAGGGGGCTTACAATGAGCAGTTCTTC. This codes for CASSPFVLGQGAYNEQFF.

In this sample, this clone turned up a few times. The chain combines TRBV5-6 with TRBJ2-2, with 7 nucleotides matching TRBD1. The CDR3 is 15 amino acids. CDR1 SGHDT and CDR2 YYEEEE come from the germline V gene. The J segment lost 4 bases and the V segment lost 0 bases, leaving 3 bases of the junction unmatched. CDR3 protein: CASSLGQGGTGELFF. Written as DNA, the CDR3 is TGTGCCAGCAGCTTGGGACAGGGCGGCACCGGGGAGCTGTTTTTT. Together with reference TRBV5-6 and TRBJ2-2, the CDR3 gives the full variable domain: DAGVTQSPTHLIKTRGQQVTLRCSPKSGHDTVSWYQQALGQGPQFIFQYYEEEERQRGNFPDRFSGHQFPNYSSELNVNALLLGDSALYLCASSLGQGGTGELFFGEGSRLTVL.

The V gene is TRBV2, the J gene TRBJ2-5; TRBD2 matches 11 bases. The trim removed 7 bases at V and 2 bases at J, leaving 6 bases unmatched. CDR3 size: 15 residues. Germline assignment: CDR1 SNHLY and CDR2 FYNNEI. CDR3 sequence: CASTTLAGGQETQYF. The CDR3 DNA reads as TGTGCCAGCACAACTCTAGCGGGGGGTCAAGAGACCCAGTACTTC. Variable domain in full (rest from reference TRBV2 and TRBJ2-5): EPEVTQTPSHQVTQMGQEVILRCVPISNHLYFYWYRQILGQKVEFLVSFYNNEISEKSEIFDDQFSVERPDGSNFTLKIRSTKLEDSAMYFCASTTLAGGQETQYFGPGTRLLVL.

The chain combines TRBV6-5 with TRBJ2-1; D unclear. This CDR3 is built from 14 residues. V dropped 4 bases and J dropped 6 bases, with 13 bases sitting between them. The V gene's germline CDR1 is MNHEY and CDR2 SVGAGI. DNA for the CDR3: TGTGCCAGCAGTTCCCCTGGGGTGGGCAATGAGCAGTTCTTC. It yields the protein CASSSPGVGNEQFF.

In regard to this clone: Different DNA sequences within this sample yield the same CDR3. This chain joins TRBV2 and TRBJ2-5, with no clear D. The V gene lost 6 bases and the J gene lost 4 bases, with 3 bases spanning the gap. The germline V gene encodes CDR1 SNHLY and CDR2 FYNNEI. The CDR3 runs 10 residues. In DNA, the CDR3 is TGTGCCAGCAGCGTAGAGACCCAGTACTTC. Translation gives CASSVETQYF. The variable domain in full, with the rest retrieved from reference TRBV2 and TRBJ2-5, is EPEVTQTPSHQVTQMGQEVILRCVPISNHLYFYWYRQILGQKVEFLVSFYNNEISEKSEIFDDQFSVERPDGSNFTLKIRSTKLEDSAMYFCASSVETQYFGPGTRLLVL.

This chain connects TRBV5-4 to TRBJ2-6, with TRBD1 matching 7 bases. V shed 0 bases, J shed 1 base, and the junction held 7 bases outside the gene matches. This CDR3 is built from 18 residues. The germline V gene has CDR1 SGHNT and CDR2 YYREEE (reference sequence). CDR3 coding DNA: TGTGCCAGCAGCTTGGGACAGGGCGCTTGGTCTGGGGCCAACGTCCTGACTTTC. The encoded protein is CASSLGQGAWSGANVLTF.

The rearrangement joins TRBV11-3 to TRBJ2-1; tentative D call: TRBD2 (5 bases). The germline V gene has CDR1 SGHNT and CDR2 YENEEA. The CDR3 contains 13 residues. The V end was cut by 5 bases, the J end by 5 bases, with 10 bases between. CDR3 protein: CASSGGLNNEQFF. The DNA of the CDR3 is TGTGCCAGCAGCGGAGGTTTAAACAATGAGCAGTTCTTC.

This chain joins TRBV11-2 and TRBJ1-1, with D unresolved. V was trimmed by 0 bases and J by 10 bases, leaving 9 bases between them. Germline V gene sequence: CDR1 SGHAT, CDR2 FQNNGV. The CDR3 consists of 12 residues. The CDR3, as DNA: TGTGCCAGCAGCTTAGATTTCATTAGAGCTTTCTTT. Translation gives CASSLDFIRAFF.

J is TRBJ2-3 and V is TRBV7-9, with TRBD2 identical over 9 bases. This CDR3 spans 15 amino acids. V was clipped by 4 bases and J by 0 bases; unmatched bases: 2. CDR1 is SEHNR and CDR2 is FQNEAQ in the germline V gene (reference sequence). Here the CDR3 DNA reads TGTGCCAGCAGCTCTAGCGGGACTAGCACAGATACGCAGTATTTT. Translated, it gives CASSSSGTSTDTQYF.

CDR3: CATLSGPQNNEQFF. In nucleotides, the CDR3 is TGTGCCACCCTGAGCGGGCCACAGAACAATGAGCAGTTCTTC. The rearrangement links TRBV10-3 to TRBJ2-1; weak D call: TRBD2 (6 bases). Trimming took off 10 bases at V and 5 bases at J, with 18 bases between the two ends. Germline V gives CDR1 ENHRY, CDR2 SYGVKD. The CDR3 covers 14 residues.